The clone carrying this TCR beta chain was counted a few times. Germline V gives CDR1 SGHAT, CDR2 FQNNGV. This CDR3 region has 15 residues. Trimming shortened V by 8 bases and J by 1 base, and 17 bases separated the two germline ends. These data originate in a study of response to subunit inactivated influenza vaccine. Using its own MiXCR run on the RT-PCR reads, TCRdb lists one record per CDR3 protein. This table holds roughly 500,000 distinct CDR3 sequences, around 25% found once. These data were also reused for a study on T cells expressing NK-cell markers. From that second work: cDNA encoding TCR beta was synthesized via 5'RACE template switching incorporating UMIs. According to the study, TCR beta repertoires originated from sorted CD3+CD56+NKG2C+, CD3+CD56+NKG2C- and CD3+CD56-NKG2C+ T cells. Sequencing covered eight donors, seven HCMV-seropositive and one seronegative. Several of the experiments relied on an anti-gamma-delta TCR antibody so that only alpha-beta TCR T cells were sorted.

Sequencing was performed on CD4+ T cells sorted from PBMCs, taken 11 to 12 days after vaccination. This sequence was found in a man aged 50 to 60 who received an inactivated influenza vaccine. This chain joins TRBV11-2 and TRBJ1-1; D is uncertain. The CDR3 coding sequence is TGTGCCAGCGAAGTAACCGGCAGGCAGAACACTGAAGCTTTCTTT. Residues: CASEVTGRQNTEAFF. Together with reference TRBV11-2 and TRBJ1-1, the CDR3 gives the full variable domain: EAGVAQSPRYKIIEKRQSVAFWCNPISGHATLYWYQQILGQGPKLLIQFQNNGVVDDSQLPKDRFSAERLKGVDSTLKIQPAKLEDSAVYLCASEVTGRQNTEAFFGQGTRLTVV.